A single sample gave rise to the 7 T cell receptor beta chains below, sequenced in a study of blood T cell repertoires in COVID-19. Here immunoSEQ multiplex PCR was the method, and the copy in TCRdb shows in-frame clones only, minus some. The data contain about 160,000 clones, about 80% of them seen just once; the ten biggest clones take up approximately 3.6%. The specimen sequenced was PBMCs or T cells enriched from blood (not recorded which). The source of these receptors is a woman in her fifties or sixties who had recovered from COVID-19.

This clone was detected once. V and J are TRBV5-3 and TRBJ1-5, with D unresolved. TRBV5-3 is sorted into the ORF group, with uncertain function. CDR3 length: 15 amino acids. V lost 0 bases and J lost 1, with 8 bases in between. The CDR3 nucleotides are TGTGCCAGAAGCTTGGGGGCGCGAAGCAATCAGCCCCAGCATTTT. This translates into CARSLGARSNQPQHF.

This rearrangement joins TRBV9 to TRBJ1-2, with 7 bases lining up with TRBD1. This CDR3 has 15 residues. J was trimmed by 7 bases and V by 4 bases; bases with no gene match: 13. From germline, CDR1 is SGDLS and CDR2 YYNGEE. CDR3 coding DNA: TGTGCCAGCAGCCCCCCCACCGGACAGGTTGCTGGCTACACCTTC. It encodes CASSPPTGQVAGYTF.

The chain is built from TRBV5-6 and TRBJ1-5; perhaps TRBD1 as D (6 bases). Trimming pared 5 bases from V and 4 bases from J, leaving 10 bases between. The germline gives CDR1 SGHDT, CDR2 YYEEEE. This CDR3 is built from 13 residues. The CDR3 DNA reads TGTGCCAGCAGTGGACAGCCTAATCAGCCCCAGCATTTT. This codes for CASSGQPNQPQHF.

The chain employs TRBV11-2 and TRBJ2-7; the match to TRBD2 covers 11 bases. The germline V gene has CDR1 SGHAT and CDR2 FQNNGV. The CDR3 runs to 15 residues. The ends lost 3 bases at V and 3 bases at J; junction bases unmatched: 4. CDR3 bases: TGTGCCAGCAGCTTCCCACTAGCGGGGGTCTACGAGCAGTACTTC. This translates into CASSFPLAGVYEQYF.

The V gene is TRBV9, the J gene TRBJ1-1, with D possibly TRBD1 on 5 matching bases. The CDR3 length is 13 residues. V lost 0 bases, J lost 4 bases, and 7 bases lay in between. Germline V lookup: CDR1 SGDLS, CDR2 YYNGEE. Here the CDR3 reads CASSVAGFTEAFF. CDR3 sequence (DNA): TGTGCCAGCAGCGTAGCAGGGTTCACTGAAGCTTTCTTT.

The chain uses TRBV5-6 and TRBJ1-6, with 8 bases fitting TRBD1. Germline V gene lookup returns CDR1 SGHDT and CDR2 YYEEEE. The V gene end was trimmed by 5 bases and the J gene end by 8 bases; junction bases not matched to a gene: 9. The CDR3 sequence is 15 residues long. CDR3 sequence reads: CASRRQGISDSPLHF. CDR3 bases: TGTGCCAGCAGGCGACAGGGGATTTCAGATTCACCCCTCCACTTT.

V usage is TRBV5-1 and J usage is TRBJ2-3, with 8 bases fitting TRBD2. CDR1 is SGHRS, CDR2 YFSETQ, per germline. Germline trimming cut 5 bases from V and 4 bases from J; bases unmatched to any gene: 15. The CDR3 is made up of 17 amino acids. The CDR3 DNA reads TGCGCCAGCAGTTTCCCAACGAGCGGGGGCCCCTCAGATACGCAGTATTTT. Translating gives CASSFPTSGGPSDTQYF.